The entry below gives a single T cell receptor (beta chain) sequence along with its context. The data stem from a study of blood T cell repertoires in COVID-19. Looking at the study overall: T cells, B-cell-depleted T cells, or PBMCs supplied cDNA or gDNA.

CDR1 SEHNR and CDR2 FQNEAQ come from the germline V gene (reference sequence). This CDR3 region has 15 residues. Germline trimming cut 5 bases from V and 6 bases from J; bases unmatched to any gene: 6. In the source study's methods: Estimation of nucleated cell counts was performed using reference gene primer amplification. Method: immunoSEQ multiplex PCR; TCRdb's copy keeps in-frame clones and lacks some. V, J and clone size were drawn from that table, and D and trimming were deduced from the DNA. The sample shows a few hundred thousand clones, approximately 88% of them seen only once. This receptor was taken from a woman in her twenties or thirties with COVID-19, enrolled during active disease. The rearrangement links TRBV7-9 to TRBJ2-1; 11 bases map to TRBD2. Specimen: peripheral blood. CDR3 sequence: CASSLPSGGPNEQFF. The CDR3 bases are TGTGCCAGCAGCCTTCCTAGCGGGGGGCCCAATGAGCAGTTCTTC.